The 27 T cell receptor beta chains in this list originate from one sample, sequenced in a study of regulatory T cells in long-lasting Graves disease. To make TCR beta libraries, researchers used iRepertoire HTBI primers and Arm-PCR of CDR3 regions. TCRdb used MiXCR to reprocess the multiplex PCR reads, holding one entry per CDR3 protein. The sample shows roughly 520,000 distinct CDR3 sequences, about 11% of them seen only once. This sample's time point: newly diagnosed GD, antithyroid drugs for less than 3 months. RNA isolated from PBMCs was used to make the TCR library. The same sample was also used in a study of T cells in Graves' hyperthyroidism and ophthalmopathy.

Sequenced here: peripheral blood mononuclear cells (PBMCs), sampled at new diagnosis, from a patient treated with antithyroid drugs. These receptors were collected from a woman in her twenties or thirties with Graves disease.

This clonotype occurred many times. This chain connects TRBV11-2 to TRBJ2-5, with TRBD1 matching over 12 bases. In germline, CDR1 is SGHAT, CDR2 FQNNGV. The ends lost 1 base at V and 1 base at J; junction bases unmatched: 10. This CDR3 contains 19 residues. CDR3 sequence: CASSLGIGTGGIIQETQYF. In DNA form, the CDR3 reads TGTGCCAGCAGCTTAGGAATCGGGACAGGGGGCATAATCCAAGAGACCCAGTACTTC.

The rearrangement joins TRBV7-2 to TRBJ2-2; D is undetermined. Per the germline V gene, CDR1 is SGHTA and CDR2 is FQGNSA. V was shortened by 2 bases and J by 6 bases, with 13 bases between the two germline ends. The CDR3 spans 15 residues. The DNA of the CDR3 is TGTGCCAGCAGCTTATTCTCGGGTGGCCCCGGGGAGCTGTTTTTT. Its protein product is CASSLFSGGPGELFF.

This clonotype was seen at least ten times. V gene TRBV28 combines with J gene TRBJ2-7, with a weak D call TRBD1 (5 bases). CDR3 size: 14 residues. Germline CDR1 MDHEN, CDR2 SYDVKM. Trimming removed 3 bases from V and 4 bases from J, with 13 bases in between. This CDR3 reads CASSFSGPNYEQYF. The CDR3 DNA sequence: TGTGCCAGCAGTTTCTCAGGGCCCAATTACGAGCAGTACTTC.

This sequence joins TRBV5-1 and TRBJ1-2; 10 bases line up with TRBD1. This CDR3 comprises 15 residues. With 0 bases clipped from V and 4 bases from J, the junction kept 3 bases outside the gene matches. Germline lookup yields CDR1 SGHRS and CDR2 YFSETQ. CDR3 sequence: CASSLGTGGSYGYTF. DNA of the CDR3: TGCGCCAGCAGCTTGGGGACAGGGGGTTCCTATGGCTACACCTTC. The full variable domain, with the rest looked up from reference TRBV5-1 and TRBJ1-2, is KAGVTQTPRYLIKTRGQQVTLSCSPISGHRSVSWYQQTPGQGLQFLFEYFSETQRNKGNFPGRFSGRQFSNSRSEMNVSTLELGDSALYLCASSLGTGGSYGYTFGSGTRLTVV.

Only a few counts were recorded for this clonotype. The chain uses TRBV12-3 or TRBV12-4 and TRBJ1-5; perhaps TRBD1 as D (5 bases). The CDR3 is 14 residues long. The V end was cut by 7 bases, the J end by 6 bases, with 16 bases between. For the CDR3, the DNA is TGTGCCAGCACCTTGGGGCCCCCCGGTCAGCCCCAGCATTTT. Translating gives CASTLGPPGQPQHF.

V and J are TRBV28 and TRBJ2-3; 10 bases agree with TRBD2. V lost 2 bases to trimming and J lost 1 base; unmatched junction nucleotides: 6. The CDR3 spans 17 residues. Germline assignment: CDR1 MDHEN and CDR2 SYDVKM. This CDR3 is CASSLHPSGSGTDTQYF. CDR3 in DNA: TGTGCCAGCAGTTTACATCCTAGCGGGAGTGGCACAGATACGCAGTATTTT.

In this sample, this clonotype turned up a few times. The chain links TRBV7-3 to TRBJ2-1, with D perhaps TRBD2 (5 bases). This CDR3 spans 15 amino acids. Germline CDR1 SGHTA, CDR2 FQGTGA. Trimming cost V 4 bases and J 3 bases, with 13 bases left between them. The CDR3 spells CASSSRRVIYNEQFF. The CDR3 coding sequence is TGTGCCAGCAGCTCTAGGCGGGTGATCTACAATGAGCAGTTCTTC.

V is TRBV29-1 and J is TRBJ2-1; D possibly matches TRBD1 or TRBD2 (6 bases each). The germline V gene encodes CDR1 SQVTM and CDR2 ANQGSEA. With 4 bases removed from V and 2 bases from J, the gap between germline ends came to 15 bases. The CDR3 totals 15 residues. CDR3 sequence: CSVGGGQVAYNEQFF. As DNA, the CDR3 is TGCAGCGTTGGAGGGGGGCAGGTCGCCTACAATGAGCAGTTCTTC.

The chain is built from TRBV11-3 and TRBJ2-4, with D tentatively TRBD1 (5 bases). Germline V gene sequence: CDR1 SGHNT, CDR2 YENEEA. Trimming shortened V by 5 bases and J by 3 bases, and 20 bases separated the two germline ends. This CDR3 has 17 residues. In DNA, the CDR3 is TGTGCCAGCAGCGTTAGGTGGGGCTTAAGCAACAAAAACATTCAGTACTTC. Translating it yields CASSVRWGLSNKNIQYF.

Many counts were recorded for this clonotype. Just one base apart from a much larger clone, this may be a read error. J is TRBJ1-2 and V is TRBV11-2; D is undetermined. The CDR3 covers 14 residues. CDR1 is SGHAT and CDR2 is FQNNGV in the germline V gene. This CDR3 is CTSSLPSAYYGYTF. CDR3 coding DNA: TGTACCAGCAGCCTTCCCTCGGCTTACTATGGCTACACCTTC.

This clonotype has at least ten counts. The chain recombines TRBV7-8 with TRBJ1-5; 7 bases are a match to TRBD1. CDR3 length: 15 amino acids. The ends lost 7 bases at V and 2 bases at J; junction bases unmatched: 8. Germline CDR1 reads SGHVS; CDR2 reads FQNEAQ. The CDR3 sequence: CASTDRVVGNQPQHF. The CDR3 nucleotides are TGTGCCAGCACCGACAGGGTGGTAGGCAATCAGCCCCAGCATTTT.

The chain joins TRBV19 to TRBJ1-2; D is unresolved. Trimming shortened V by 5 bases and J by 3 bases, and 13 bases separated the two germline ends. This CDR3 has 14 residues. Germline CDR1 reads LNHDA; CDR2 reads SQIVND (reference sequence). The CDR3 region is CASSLQGLHYGYTF. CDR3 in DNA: TGTGCCAGTAGTTTACAAGGCCTACACTATGGCTACACCTTC.

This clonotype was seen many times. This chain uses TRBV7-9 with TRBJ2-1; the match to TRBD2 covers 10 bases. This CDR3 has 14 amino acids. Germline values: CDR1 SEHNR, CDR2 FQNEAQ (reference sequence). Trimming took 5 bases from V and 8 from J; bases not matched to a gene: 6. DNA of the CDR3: TGTGCCAGCAGCGGCGGGACTAGCGAGTATGAGCAGTTCTTC. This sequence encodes CASSGGTSEYEQFF.

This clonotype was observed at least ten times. In DNA, the CDR3 is TGTGCCAGCTCACCACAGGCGGGGAAAGATACGCAGTATTTT. Translated: CASSPQAGKDTQYF. The chain employs TRBV18 and TRBJ2-3; possibly TRBD2 for D (6 bases). CDR1 KGHSH and CDR2 LQKENI come from the germline V gene. The CDR3 length is 14 residues. V lost 1 base, J lost 5 bases, and 10 bases lay in between. The full variable domain, completed using reference TRBV18 and TRBJ2-3, is NAGVMQNPRHLVRRRGQEARLRCSPMKGHSHVYWYRQLPEEGLKFMVYLQKENIIDESGMPKERFSAEFPKEGPSILRIQQVVRGDSAAYFCASSPQAGKDTQYFGPGTRLTVL.

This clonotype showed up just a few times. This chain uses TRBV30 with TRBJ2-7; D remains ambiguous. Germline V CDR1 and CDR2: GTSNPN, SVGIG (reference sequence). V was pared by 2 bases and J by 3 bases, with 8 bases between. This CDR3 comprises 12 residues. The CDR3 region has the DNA TGTGCCTGGAGTCGGGTCAACTACGAGCAGTACTTC. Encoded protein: CAWSRVNYEQYF.

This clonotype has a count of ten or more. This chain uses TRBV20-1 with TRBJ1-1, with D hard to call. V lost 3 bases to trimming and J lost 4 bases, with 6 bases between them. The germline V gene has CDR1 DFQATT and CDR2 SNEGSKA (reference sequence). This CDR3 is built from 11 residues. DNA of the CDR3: TGCAGTGCTAGCGGTGGCACTGAAGCTTTCTTT. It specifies CSASGGTEAFF.

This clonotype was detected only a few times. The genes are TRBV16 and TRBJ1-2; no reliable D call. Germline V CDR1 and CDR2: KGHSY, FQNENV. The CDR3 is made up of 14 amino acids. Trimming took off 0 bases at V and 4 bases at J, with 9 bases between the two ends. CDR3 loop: CASSQSGGSYGYTF. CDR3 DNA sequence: TGTGCCAGCAGCCAATCGGGAGGTTCCTATGGCTACACCTTC.

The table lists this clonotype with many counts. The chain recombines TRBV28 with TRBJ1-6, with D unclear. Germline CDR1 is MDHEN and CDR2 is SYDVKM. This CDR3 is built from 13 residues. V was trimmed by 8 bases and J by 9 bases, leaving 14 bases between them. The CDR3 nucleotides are TGTGCCAGCTTCGGCATTAGCGGTTCACCCCTCCACTTT. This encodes CASFGISGSPLHF.

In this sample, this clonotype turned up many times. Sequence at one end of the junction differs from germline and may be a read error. Here the CDR3 reads CASSFQGPYEQYF. The DNA for the CDR3 is TGCGCCAGCAGCTTTCAGGGCCCCTACGAGCAGTACTTC. V is TRBV12-3 or TRBV12-4 and J is TRBJ2-7; D is possibly TRBD1 (5 bases). The CDR3 has 13 amino acids.

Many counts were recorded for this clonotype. CDR3 sequence reads: CATRDYIRETQYF. CDR3 sequence (DNA): TGTGCCACTCGGGACTACATAAGAGAGACCCAGTACTTC. The J gene is TRBJ2-5, the V gene TRBV28; 7 positions agree with TRBD2. The ends lost 10 bases at V and 4 bases at J; junction bases unmatched: 9. Germline V CDR1 and CDR2: MDHEN, SYDVKM. The CDR3 sequence is 13 residues long.

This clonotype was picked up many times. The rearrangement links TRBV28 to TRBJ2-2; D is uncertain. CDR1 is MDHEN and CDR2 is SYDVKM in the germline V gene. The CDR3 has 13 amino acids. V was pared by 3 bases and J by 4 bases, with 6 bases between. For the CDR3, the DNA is TGTGCCAGCAGTTTCCTCCTCACCGGGGAGCTGTTTTTT. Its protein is CASSFLLTGELFF.

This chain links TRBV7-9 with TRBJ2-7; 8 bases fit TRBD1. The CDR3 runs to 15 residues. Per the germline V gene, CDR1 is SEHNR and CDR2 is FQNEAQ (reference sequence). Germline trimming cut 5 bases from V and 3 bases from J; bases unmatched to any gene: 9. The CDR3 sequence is CASSGTGQEHYEQYF. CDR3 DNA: TGTGCCAGCAGCGGCACGGGACAGGAACACTACGAGCAGTACTTC.

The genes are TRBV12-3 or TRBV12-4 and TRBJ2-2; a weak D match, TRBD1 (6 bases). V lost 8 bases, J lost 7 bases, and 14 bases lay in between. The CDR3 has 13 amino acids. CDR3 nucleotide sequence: TGTGCCAGCGGGGATCAGGGGTACGGGGAGCTGTTTTTT. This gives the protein CASGDQGYGELFF.

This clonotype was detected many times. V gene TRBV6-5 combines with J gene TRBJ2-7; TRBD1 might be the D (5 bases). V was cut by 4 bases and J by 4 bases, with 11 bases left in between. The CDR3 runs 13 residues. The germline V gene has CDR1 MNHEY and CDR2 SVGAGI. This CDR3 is CASSSPTGYEQYF. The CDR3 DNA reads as TGTGCCAGCAGTTCACCTACAGGTTACGAGCAGTACTTC.

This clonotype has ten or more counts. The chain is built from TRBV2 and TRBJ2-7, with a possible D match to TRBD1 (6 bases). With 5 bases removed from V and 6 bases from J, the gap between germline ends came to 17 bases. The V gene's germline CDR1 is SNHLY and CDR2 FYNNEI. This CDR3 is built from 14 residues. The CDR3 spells CASSLRYRVSEQYF. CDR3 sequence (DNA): TGTGCCAGCAGTCTAAGGTACAGGGTATCCGAGCAGTACTTC.

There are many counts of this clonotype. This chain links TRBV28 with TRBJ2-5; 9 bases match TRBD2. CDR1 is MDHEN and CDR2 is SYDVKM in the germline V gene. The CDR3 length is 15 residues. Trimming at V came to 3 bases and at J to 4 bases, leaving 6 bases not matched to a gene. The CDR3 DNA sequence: TGTGCCAGCAGTTTCGGCGGGAGGGCCTCAGAGACCCAGTACTTC. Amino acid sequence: CASSFGGRASETQYF.

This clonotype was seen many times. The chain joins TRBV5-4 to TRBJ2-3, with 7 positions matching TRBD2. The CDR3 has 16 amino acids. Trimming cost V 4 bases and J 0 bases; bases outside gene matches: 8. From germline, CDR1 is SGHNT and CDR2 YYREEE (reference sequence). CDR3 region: CASSPGAAGSTDTQYF. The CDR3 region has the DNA TGTGCCAGCAGCCCCGGGGCAGCGGGAAGCACAGATACGCAGTATTTT. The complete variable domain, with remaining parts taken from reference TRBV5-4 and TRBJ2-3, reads ETGVTQSPTHLIKTRGQQVTLRCSSQSGHNTVSWYQQALGQGPQFIFQYYREEENGRGNFPPRFSGLQFPNYSSELNVNALELDDSALYLCASSPGAAGSTDTQYFGPGTRLTVL.